This record looks at one TCR beta chain sequence and its context. Antigen specificity is unknown. Germline V gene sequence: CDR1 MGHRA, CDR2 YSYEKL. With 4 bases removed from V and 3 bases from J, the gap between germline ends came to 13 bases. This CDR3 is 15 amino acids long. The entry originates in a study of metastatic and nonmetastatic thyroid tumors. For the study at large: Repertoires from blood and tumor or nodule tissue of malignant and benign thyroid patients were compared.

Original analysis: Clinicopathological groups differed in CDR3, with these differences serving to build a distant-metastasis classifier for papillary thyroid cancer. TCRdb re-analyzed the PCR reads using MiXCR. These V and J calls originate from TCRdb's pipeline instead of the authors' own analysis. The sample consists of around 22,000 clones, approximately 40% of them appearing once. Notes on the study in general: Benign nodules reportedly had significantly lower TCR beta diversity than malignant thyroid tumors in blood and tumor.

Prior to thyroid surgery, none of the patients had received any treatment. The receptor was isolated from a male donor with papillary thyroid cancer or a benign thyroid nodule (not recorded which). Some clones in this sample may be carry-over from other donors' samples. The specimen was blood. The rearrangement links TRBV4-1 to TRBJ1-5; D may be TRBD1 (5 bases). CDR3 sequence: CASSPDGGVNQPQHF. The CDR3 coding sequence is TGCGCCAGCAGCCCGGATGGGGGGGTCAATCAGCCCCAGCATTTT.